The present T cell receptor beta chain was sequenced within a study of blood T cell repertoires in COVID-19 (dated by TCRdb to the early 2020s). Describing the broader study: The collaborator samples originated in the United States, Italy and Spain and spanned the acute and convalescent phases of COVID-19. Samples came from the ongoing ImmuneRACE study (first 160 participants) plus 1,254 subjects from 6 global collaborators. The sample metadata nearly always contained a de-identified subject ID, COVID-19 status, age in years and sex. The repertoires were made available in a free public database intended to serve as a resource for research on the immune response to SARS-CoV-2. Where available, HLA class I and class II types were taken from metadata supplied by the sample provider and were not determined by assay-based typing. Subjects who had been exposed to COVID-19, were actively infected with it, or had recovered from it provided the deeply sampled blood TCRbeta repertoires that made up the dataset. The prospective study material was composed of cDNA or gDNA derived from T cells, B-cell-depleted T cells, or PBMCs.

General study outcomes and caveats: Clinical and demographic metadata were provided uncurated, with the amount varying by source and participant.

TCRbeta CDR3 regions were amplified from genomic DNA by means of the immunoSEQ Assay, a bias-controlled multiplex PCR. Regarding the original processing steps: Within the assay, amplification of reference gene primers was used to estimate how many nucleated cells each sample contained. Sequence reads were collapsed and filtered to measure the absolute abundance of every unique TCRbeta CDR3 rearrangement. Productive Simpson clonality was computed per sample as the square root of Simpson's diversity index over productive rearrangements. Entries here come from immuneACCESS through TCRdb and include only in-frame sequences with V and J called. Some clones fail to appear in such tables; in the studies checked, an unresolved V gene covers under half of the shortfall, and the cause of the remainder is unknown. D and trimming were read from the DNA, whereas the V and J calls and clone size are those reported in that table. For this sample the table gives fewer than 500,000 clones, of which 75% to 90% were detected only once. Around 1.1% of the sample rests with the top ten.

In regard to this clone: Its binding antigen is unknown. Base qualities are not recorded, but no much larger clone differs from it by a single base.

Participants in the prospective study were aged 18 to 89 years, lived in about two dozen United States geographic areas, and enrolled through a virtual design. To assign participants to cohorts, the prospective study relied on clinical history that participants themselves reported in a screening survey and a study questionnaire. Recovered participants in ImmuneRACE Cohort 3 were defined by two consecutive negative NP/OP PCR tests, clearance by a healthcare professional, or resolution of symptoms. Each participant in the prospective study had whole blood, serum and a nasopharyngeal or oropharyngeal swab collected by mobile phlebotomists. Participants in the prospective study had the option to provide additional blood draws and questionnaires over a roughly 2-month period. Prospective study blood samples were shipped either frozen or at room temperature before DNA extraction. From cysteine to phenylalanine, the CDR3 is 15 amino acids long. Only the CDR3 part of the read is kept: 45 bases, read in frame from the first base. CDR1 is given as SGHNT and CDR2 as YYREEE, both from the germline V gene (reference sequence). Cut back by 4 bases and 5 bases, the V and J ends lie 19 bases apart.

The source of this sequence is a man aged 25 to 45 who had recovered from COVID-19. Material for sequencing was PBMCs or T cells enriched from blood (not recorded which). The rearrangement combines TRBV5-4 with TRBJ2-7; the D region possibly corresponds to TRBD2 (6 bases align). The nucleotide sequence reads TGTGCCAGCAGCGGGGGGACCAGCCCTGGGGACGAGCAGTACTTC. The resulting protein is CASSGGTSPGDEQYF.